This is a list of T cell receptor beta chains from one sample in a study of T cells in localized non-small cell lung cancer. The assay was immunoSEQ multiplex PCR, and TCRdb's table has in-frame clones only and misses some. The sample lists about 1,500 clones, roughly 24% occurring once. The sequences come from lung tumor tissue, collected before any cancer treatment. The receptors stem from a male donor older than 55 with stage II lung adenocarcinoma. The CDR3 runs from the conserved cysteine through the conserved F or W. Each record gives: V gene, D gene, J gene, clone size, CDR3 DNA, CDR3 protein. D genes are given only for firm matches. The size of a clone is reported for some rows only, either as once, few or many, or as a class for expanded clones.

>TRBV18|-|TRBJ2-7|-
TGTGCCAGCTCACCGGCCAGGGACTACGAGCAGTACTTC
CASSPARDYEQYF
>TRBV2|-|TRBJ2-3|medium-sized
TGTGCCAGCAGTAAAGCCACGGGGGAAGCTAGCACAGATACGCAGTATTTT
CASSKATGEASTDTQYF
>TRBV5-1|TRBD1|TRBJ1-1|few
TGCGCCAGCAGCTTGAGCGGGACAGGGGACTCAAGGACGGGGTCTGAAGCTTTCTTT
CASSLSGTGDSRTGSEAFF
>TRBV11-3|-|TRBJ1-1|few
TGTGCCAGCAGCCTCTACCCAGATAACACTGAAGCTTTCTTT
CASSLYPDNTEAFF
>TRBV11-3|TRBD2|TRBJ2-1|medium-sized
TGTGCCAGCAGCCCCCAGGGAGGATGGGGGGGGTGGAATGAGCAGTTCTTC
CASSPQGGWGGWNEQFF
>TRBV28|-|TRBJ2-3|-
TGTGCCAGCAGTTTAGGAGGGCCTCTCACAGATACGCAGTATTTT
CASSLGGPLTDTQYF
>TRBV11-3|-|TRBJ2-1|-
TGTGCCAGCAGCTTACAGAGCGGGTACAATGAGCAGTTCTTC
CASSLQSGYNEQFF
>TRBV6-8|-|TRBJ1-3|-
TGTGCCAGCAGTTACCTGGGACTGCGGACCTCTGGAAACACCATATATTTT
CASSYLGLRTSGNTIYF
>TRBV19|-|TRBJ2-1|-
TGTGCCAGTCTTCCCCGGGACACGCTTAGGAATGAGCAGTTCTTC
CASLPRDTLRNEQFF
>TRBV19|TRBD2|TRBJ2-1|once
TGTGCCAGTAGCTCCAATCCTCCCGGGACTAGCGGGAGGTTGGGTGAGCAGTTCTTC
CASSSNPPGTSGRLGEQFF